The source of this T cell receptor beta chain is a study of T-cell memory formation after mild COVID-19. The study, taken as a whole, reports: Contracting clones localized mainly to CM and EM when CD4+ and mainly to EMRA when CD8+. Clones that got smaller from day 15 to 85 had even CD4/CD8, while clones growing later tipped toward CD4+. The second-wave clones peaking on day 37 were not confirmed as SARS-CoV-2-specific.

TCRdb re-analysed the 5' RACE reads in MiXCR, keeping a single row per CDR3 protein. The repertoire holds about 180,000 distinct CDR3 sequences, with roughly 16% as singletons. V lost 5 bases to trimming and J lost 5 bases; unmatched junction nucleotides: 16. Germline V gene lookup returns CDR1 SEHNR and CDR2 FQNEAQ (reference sequence). The length of the CDR3 is 18 residues. This clonotype was detected only a few times. The antigen remains undetermined. The chain combines TRBV7-9 with TRBJ1-5; 9 bases match TRBD1. This TCR came from an adult woman who had mild COVID-19 (a few samples of this study predate the infection). Cell type and time point are not known. The sequenced sample was PBMCs or a T cell subset sorted from them (not recorded which). This CDR3 reads CASSRGQGIIRPDQPQHF. The CDR3 coding sequence is TGTGCCAGCAGCCGCGGACAGGGGATAATTCGGCCGGATCAGCCCCAGCATTTT.